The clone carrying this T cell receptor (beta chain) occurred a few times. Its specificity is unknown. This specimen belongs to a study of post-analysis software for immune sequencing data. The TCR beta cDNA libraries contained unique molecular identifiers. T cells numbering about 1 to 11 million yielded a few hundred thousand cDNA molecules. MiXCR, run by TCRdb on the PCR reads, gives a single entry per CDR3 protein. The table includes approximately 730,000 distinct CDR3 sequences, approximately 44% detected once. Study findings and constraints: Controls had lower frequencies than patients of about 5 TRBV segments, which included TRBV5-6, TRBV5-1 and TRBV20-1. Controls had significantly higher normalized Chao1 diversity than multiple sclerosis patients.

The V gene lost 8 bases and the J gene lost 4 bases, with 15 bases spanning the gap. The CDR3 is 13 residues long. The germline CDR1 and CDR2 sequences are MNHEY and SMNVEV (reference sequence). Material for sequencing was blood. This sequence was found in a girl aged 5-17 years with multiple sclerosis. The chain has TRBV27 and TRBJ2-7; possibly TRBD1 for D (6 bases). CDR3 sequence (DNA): TGTGCCAGCGCCACTTTGGGGGCATACGAGCAGTACTTC. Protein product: CASATLGAYEQYF.